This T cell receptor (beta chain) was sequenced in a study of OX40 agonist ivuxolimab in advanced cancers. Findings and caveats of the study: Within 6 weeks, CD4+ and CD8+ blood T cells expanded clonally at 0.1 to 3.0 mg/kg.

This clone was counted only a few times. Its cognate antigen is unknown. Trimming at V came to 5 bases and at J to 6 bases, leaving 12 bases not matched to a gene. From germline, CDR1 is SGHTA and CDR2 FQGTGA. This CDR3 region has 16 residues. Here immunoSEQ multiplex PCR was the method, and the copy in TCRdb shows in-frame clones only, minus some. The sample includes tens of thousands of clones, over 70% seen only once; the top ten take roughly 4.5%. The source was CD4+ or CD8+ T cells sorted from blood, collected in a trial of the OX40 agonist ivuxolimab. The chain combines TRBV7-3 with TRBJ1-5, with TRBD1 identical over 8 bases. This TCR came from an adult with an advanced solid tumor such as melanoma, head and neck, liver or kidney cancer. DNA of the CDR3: TGTGCCAGCAGCCTGCGACAGGGGTTTTTAGGTCAGCCCCAGCATTTT. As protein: CASSLRQGFLGQPQHF. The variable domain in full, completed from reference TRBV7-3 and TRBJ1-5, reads GAGVSQTPSNKVTEKGKYVELRCDPISGHTALYWYRQSLGQGPEFLIYFQGTGAADDSGLPNDRFFAVRPEGSVSTLKIQRTERGDSAVYLCASSLRQGFLGQPQHFGDGTRLSIL.